This TCR beta chain was profiled in a study of CD8 T cells in ankylosing spondylitis. Worth noting for this clonotype: Its specificity is unknown.

V shed 3 bases and J shed 11 bases, with 16 bases lying between them. The CDR3 runs 13 residues. The germline gives CDR1 SQVTM, CDR2 ANQGSEA. Whole-study findings and limits: Some motif variants had been reported before (in reactive arthritis synovial fluid and blood). Matched ankylosing spondylitis synovial fluid reportedly contained a significantly enriched population of disease-linked clones. In peripheral blood, disease-linked CD8+ clones occurred at relatively low frequencies. What appeared characteristic of ankylosing spondylitis blood was a TCR beta motif of 7 or 8 highly homologous variants.

Quantitative 5'-RACE was performed with molecular barcodes, and it yielded the TCR beta libraries. TCRdb analysed the 5' RACE reads with MiXCR anew, one entry per CDR3 protein. The repertoire includes about 700,000 distinct CDR3 sequences, 15% to 20% of them detected once, and around a fifth sits in the top ten. The specimen was blood, either unsorted or a sorted T cell fraction (not recorded which). The chain carries TRBV29-1 and TRBJ1-4; D is ambiguous. This receptor was identified in a male donor with ankylosing spondylitis. The CDR3 region has the DNA TGCAGCGTTGATAGGCACGGTGACGGTAAACTGTTTTTT. Residues: CSVDRHGDGKLFF. Supplemented by reference TRBV29-1 and TRBJ1-4, the full variable domain reads SAVISQKPSRDICQRGTSLTIQCQVDSQVTMMFWYRQQPGQSLTLIATANQGSEATYESGFVIDKFPISRPNLTFSTLTVSNMSPEDSSIYLCSVDRHGDGKLFFGSGTQLSVL.